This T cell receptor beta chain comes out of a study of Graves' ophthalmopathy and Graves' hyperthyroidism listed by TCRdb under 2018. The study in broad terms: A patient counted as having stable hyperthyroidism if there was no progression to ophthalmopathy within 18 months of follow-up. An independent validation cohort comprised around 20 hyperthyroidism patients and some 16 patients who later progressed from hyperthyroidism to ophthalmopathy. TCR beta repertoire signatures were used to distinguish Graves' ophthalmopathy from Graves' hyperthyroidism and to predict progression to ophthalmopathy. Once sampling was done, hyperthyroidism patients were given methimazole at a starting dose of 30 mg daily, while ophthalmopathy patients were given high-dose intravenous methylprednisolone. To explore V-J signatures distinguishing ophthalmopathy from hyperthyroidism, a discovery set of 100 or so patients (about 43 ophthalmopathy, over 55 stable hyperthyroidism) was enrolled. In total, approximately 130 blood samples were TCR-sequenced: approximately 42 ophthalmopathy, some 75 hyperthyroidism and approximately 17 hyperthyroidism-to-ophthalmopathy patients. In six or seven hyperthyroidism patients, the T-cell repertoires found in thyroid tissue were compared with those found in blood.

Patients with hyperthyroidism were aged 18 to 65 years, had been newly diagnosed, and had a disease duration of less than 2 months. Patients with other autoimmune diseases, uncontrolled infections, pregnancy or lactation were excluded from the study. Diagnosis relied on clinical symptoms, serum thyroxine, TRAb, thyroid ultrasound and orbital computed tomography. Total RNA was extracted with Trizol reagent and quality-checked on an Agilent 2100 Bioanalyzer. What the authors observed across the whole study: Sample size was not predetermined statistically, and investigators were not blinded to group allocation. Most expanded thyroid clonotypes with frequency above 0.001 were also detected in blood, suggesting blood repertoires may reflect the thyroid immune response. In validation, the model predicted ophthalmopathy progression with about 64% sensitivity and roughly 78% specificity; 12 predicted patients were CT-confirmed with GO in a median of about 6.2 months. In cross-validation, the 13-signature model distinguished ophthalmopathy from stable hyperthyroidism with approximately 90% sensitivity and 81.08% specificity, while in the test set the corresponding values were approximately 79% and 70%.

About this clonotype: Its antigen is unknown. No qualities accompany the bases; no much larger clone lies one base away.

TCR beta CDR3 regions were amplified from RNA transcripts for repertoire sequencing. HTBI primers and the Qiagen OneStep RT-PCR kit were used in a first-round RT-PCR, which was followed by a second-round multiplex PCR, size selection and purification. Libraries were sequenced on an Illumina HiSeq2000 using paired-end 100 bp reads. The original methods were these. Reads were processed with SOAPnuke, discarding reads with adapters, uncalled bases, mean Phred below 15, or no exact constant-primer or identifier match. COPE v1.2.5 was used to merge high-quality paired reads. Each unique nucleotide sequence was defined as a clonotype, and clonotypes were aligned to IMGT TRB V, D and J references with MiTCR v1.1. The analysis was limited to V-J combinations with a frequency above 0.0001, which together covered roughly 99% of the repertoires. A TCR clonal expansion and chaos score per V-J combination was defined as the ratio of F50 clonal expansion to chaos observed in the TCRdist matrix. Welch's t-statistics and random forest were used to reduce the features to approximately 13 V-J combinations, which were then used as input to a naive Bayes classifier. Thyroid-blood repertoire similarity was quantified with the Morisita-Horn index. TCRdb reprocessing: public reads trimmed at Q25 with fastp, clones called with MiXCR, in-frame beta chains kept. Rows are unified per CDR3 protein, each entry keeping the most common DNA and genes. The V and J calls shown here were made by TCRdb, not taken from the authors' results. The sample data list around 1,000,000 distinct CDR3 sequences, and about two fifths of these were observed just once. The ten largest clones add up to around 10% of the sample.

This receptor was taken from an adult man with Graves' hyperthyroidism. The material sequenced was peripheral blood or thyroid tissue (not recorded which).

The nucleotides read TGTGCCAGTAGTATAGATAATACAAGGGGAGAAGCTTTCTTT. This yields the protein CASSIDNTRGEAFF. The sequence joins TRBV19 to TRBJ1-1; a tentative D match to TRBD1 spans 5 bases. V and J lose 0 bases and 8 bases, and a span of 13 bases separates them. CDR1 and CDR2 (LNHDA, SQIVND) derive from the germline V gene (reference sequence). The CDR3 runs 14 residues from the cysteine to the phenylalanine. CDR3 DNA only is kept here, 42 bases in frame from base 1.